This is a list of T cell receptor beta chains from one sample in a study of CD8 T cells in ankylosing spondylitis. TCRdb ran MiXCR on the 5' RACE reads and lists one entry per CDR3 protein. This table holds under 550,000 distinct CDR3 sequences, 25% to 30% found once. Sequences were obtained from blood, either unsorted or a sorted T cell fraction (not recorded which). The receptors were sampled from a male donor with ankylosing spondylitis. Both conserved end residues are part of each CDR3. The order of the fields is clone size, D gene, J gene, V gene, CDR3 DNA, CDR3 protein. A D gene is named only where the DNA matches it firmly. The size field is filled for only some rows; it gives once, few, many or a size class.

>-|-|TRBJ1-5|TRBV10-3
TGTGCCATCAGCCCTGGGGGTAATCAGCCCCAGCATTTT
CAISPGGNQPQHF
>-|-|TRBJ2-4|TRBV7-9
TGTGCCAGCAGCTTAGGGAGAGCCAAAAACATTCAGTACTTC
CASSLGRAKNIQYF
>-|-|TRBJ1-1|TRBV5-1
TGCGCCAGCAGCTCACAGGGATCCCGAGGCACTGAAGCTTTCTTT
CASSSQGSRGTEAFF
>few|-|TRBJ2-7|TRBV7-9
TGTGCCAGCGGACAGACGGACGAGCAGTACTTC
CASGQTDEQYF
>-|-|TRBJ2-1|TRBV12-3/TRBV12-4
TGTGCCAGCAGCCCGGGAACTAGGATTAGCCATGAGCAGTTCTTC
CASSPGTRISHEQFF
>-|TRBD1|TRBJ1-2|TRBV4-2
TGTGCCAGCAGCCTATACGGGACAGGGGATGGCTACACCTTC
CASSLYGTGDGYTF
>few|-|TRBJ1-3|TRBV7-9
TGTGCCAGCAGCCCCCAGGGGATCCTCTCTGGAAACACCATATATTTT
CASSPQGILSGNTIYF
>-|TRBD1|TRBJ2-5|TRBV20-1
TGCAGTGCTACCCGCAGGGGGCGAGAGACCCAGTACTTC
CSATRRGRETQYF
>-|TRBD2|TRBJ2-3|TRBV20-1
TGCAGGACCGGGGGGGCCAGCACAGATACGCAGTATTTT
CRTGGASTDTQYF
>-|TRBD1|TRBJ1-1|TRBV5-1
TGCGCCAGCCGTTCGGACAGGGCAAACACTGAAGCTTTCTTT
CASRSDRANTEAFF
>-|-|TRBJ1-2|TRBV29-1
TGCAGCGTTGGTGGTGAAGTAGGCTATGGCTACACCTTC
CSVGGEVGYGYTF
>-|-|TRBJ2-1|TRBV24-1
TGTGCCACCAGCAGCAGCCGGGACTCATCCTACAATGAGCAGTTCTTC
CATSSSRDSSYNEQFF
>-|TRBD1|TRBJ1-5|TRBV20-1
TGCAGTGCTACTACTCCAGGGGGTTCCCAGCCCCAGCATTTT
CSATTPGGSQPQHF
>few|-|TRBJ1-1|TRBV11-2
TGTGCCAGCAGCTTTCGGACAGTAACATTGAACACTGAAGCTTTCTTT
CASSFRTVTLNTEAFF
>few|-|TRBJ1-5|TRBV20-1
TGCAGTGCTACAGGGTTTAGCAATCAGCCCCAGCATTTT
CSATGFSNQPQHF
>few|-|TRBJ2-3|TRBV20-1
TGCAGTGCTAGAGTAGGAGAAGGGGTAGTTACGCAGTATTTT
CSARVGEGVVTQYF
>few|TRBD2|TRBJ2-5|TRBV10-3
TGTGCCATCAGTGACCAAGCGGGAGGGGAGACCCAGTACTTC
CAISDQAGGETQYF
>few|-|TRBJ2-7|TRBV10-3
TGTGCCATCGCCCCTGAGGGCTACGAGCAGTACTTC
CAIAPEGYEQYF
>-|-|TRBJ2-6|TRBV12-3/TRBV12-4
TGTGCCAGCAGTTTACTACACAGCCTCTCTGGGGCCAACGTCCTGACTTTC
CASSLLHSLSGANVLTF
>-|-|TRBJ1-1|TRBV29-1
TGCAGCGTTGAAGGGGGGTACACTGAAGCTTTCTTT
CSVEGGYTEAFF
>-|TRBD2|TRBJ2-1|TRBV5-1
TGCGCCAGCAGTCCCGGCCTCACTAGCGGGCCGAACAATGAGCAGTTCTTC
CASSPGLTSGPNNEQFF
>-|-|TRBJ1-1|TRBV15
TGTGCCACCTACGCTTTGGGTCGTGGGAACACTGAAGCTTTCTTT
CATYALGRGNTEAFF
>once|TRBD2|TRBJ2-1|TRBV7-8
TGTGCCAGCAGTCTTATCGGACTAGCAAAGAACAATGAGCAGTTCTTC
CASSLIGLAKNNEQFF
>-|-|TRBJ2-7|TRBV7-8
TGTGCCAGCAGCCCCGAGGTGGCCAGGGACTACGAGCAGTACTTC
CASSPEVARDYEQYF
>few|-|TRBJ2-1|TRBV20-1
TGCAGTGCTAGTCCCGGGACTGCCTGGCAAAATGAGCAGTTCTTC
CSASPGTAWQNEQFF
>-|TRBD2|TRBJ2-3|TRBV5-1
TGCGCCAGCGTTGCGGGAGACGGTAGCACAGATACGCAGTATTTT
CASVAGDGSTDTQYF
>many|-|TRBJ2-1|TRBV7-8
TGTGCCAGCAGCTTAGTCGAGGGTAGGAATGAGCAGTTCTTC
CASSLVEGRNEQFF
>-|TRBD2|TRBJ2-7|TRBV15
TGTGCCACCAGCAGTAGCGGGAGTGCCTACGAGCAGTACTTC
CATSSSGSAYEQYF
>-|-|TRBJ2-2|TRBV12-3/TRBV12-4
TGTGCCGGAGGACAGAGCTACACCGGGGAGCTGTTTTTT
CAGGQSYTGELFF
>few|TRBD2|TRBJ2-1|TRBV20-1
TGCAGTGCTCCGAACTTTGCAATCGGGACTAGTTACAATGAGCAGTTCTTC
CSAPNFAIGTSYNEQFF
>-|TRBD2|TRBJ2-3|TRBV10-3
TGTGCCATAGCGGGGAGCACAGATACGCAGTATTTT
CAIAGSTDTQYF
>-|-|TRBJ1-2|TRBV5-5
TGTGCCACCTCCCGCTCAGGGGAGGCTAATGGCTACACCTTC
CATSRSGEANGYTF
>many|TRBD2|TRBJ2-1|TRBV20-1
TGCAGTGCTCCTCGAGGGGGACTAGCGATCTTTGAGCAGTTCTTC
CSAPRGGLAIFEQFF
>few|-|TRBJ2-1|TRBV24-1
TGTGCCACCAGTGAAGGAAGGTGGTCCTACAATGAGCAGTTCTTC
CATSEGRWSYNEQFF
>-|TRBD1|TRBJ1-2|TRBV20-1
TGCAGTGCTAGGGGGACAGGGCCAAACTATGGCTACACCTTC
CSARGTGPNYGYTF
>-|-|TRBJ1-4|TRBV10-3
TGTGCCATCAGCTCATCCGGGACATCGAATGAAAAACTGTTTTTT
CAISSSGTSNEKLFF
>-|-|TRBJ2-4|TRBV30
TGTGCCTGGAGTTACGAAACTTACTTAGCCAAAAACATTCAGTACTTC
CAWSYETYLAKNIQYF
>few|-|TRBJ2-3|TRBV6-1
TGTGCCAGCAGTGAAAGGCAGAGCTACACAGATACGCAGTATTTT
CASSERQSYTDTQYF
>few|-|TRBJ2-2|TRBV12-3/TRBV12-4
TGTGCCAGCGTCCCAGGGTCCGGGGAGCTGTTTTTT
CASVPGSGELFF
>-|-|TRBJ2-1|TRBV29-1
TGCAGCGTTGATCTGCGGGTGGGGAGGTACAATGAGCAGTTCTTC
CSVDLRVGRYNEQFF